This paragraph reports one TCR beta chain. Its cognate antigen is unknown. This CDR3 has 13 residues. Germline values: CDR1 SGHTA, CDR2 FQGNSA. Trimming shortened V by 3 bases and J by 4 bases, and 9 bases separated the two germline ends. The investigators split CD4+ cells into a CD45RA+ naive subset and a CD45RA-negative memory subset. The entry originates in a study of shared clonotypes between healthy human individuals. The study, taken as a whole, reports: Clonotype sharing among donors, it was expected, would be affected by sequencing depth. Between several donors, naive CD4 clonotypes were shared at a level of about 5%.

This table comes from immunoSEQ multiplex PCR, and its TCRdb copy is limited to in-frame clones, with some not included. The sample lists a few million clones; roughly 93% were seen once. The specimen was naive CD4+ T cells from PBMCs. Indicated subset: CD45RA+ positively selected. The sequence was collected from a young man in good health. Some clones in this sample may be carry-over from other donors' samples. The V gene is TRBV7-2, the J gene TRBJ2-5; no clear D. CDR3 DNA sequence: TGTGCCAGCAGCTTTAACATTGGAGAGACCCAGTACTTC. Translation: CASSFNIGETQYF.